This TCR beta chain was observed in a study of persistence of HIV-infected CD4 T cells. Turning to the study itself: A median of about eight years of suppressive ART preceded sampling. A couple of participants gave one leukapheresis sample; others gave up to about 180 mL blood repeatedly.

Regarding this clone: Its specificity is unknown.

Regarding the study as a whole: Degenerate expanded CDR3beta sequences were enriched among CMV- and Gag-responding cells. Within sorted populations, more oligoclonal TCRs accompanied more oligoclonal proviruses.

The CDR3 extends over 14 amino acids. Per germline, CDR1 SGDLS and CDR2 YYNGEE. Trimming cost V 3 bases and J 3 bases, with 9 bases left between them. Cells were stimulated with overlapping HIV-1 Gag 15-mer peptides. CD40L/CD69 double-negative CD45RO-high memory CD4+ T cells were collected. Sequencing used immunoSEQ version 4 in survey mode. Here immunoSEQ multiplex PCR was the method, and the copy in TCRdb shows in-frame clones only, minus some. The table has approximately 40,000 clones, around 82% seen once. This sample comprised CD4+ T cells sorted from PBMCs after roughly 19-hour stimulation, obtained from a patient who received antiretroviral therapy. This sequence joins TRBV9 and TRBJ1-4; D not resolved. The sequence was obtained from an adult man with HIV who was CMV-seropositive. The CDR3 here is CASSGLMPNEKLFF. The CDR3, as DNA: TGTGCCAGCAGCGGACTGATGCCTAATGAAAAACTGTTTTTT.